The rows below give T cell receptor beta chains drawn from one sample of a study of T cells in Graves' hyperthyroidism and ophthalmopathy. From the multiplex PCR reads, TCRdb called clonotypes with MiXCR, one entry per CDR3 protein. The sample lists approximately 350,000 distinct CDR3 sequences; 13% to 15% were seen once. Sequencing input: blood. These receptors all come from a woman in her fifties or sixties with Graves' ophthalmopathy. CDR3s include the opening cysteine and the closing phenylalanine or tryptophan. Clone size is given for some rows only: seen once, a few or many times, or a class if the clone is expanded.

v_gene | abundance | CDR3aa
TRBV11-2 | many | CASSPPALSYSNQPQHF
TRBV28 | many | CASSFLTLTSGNYEQYF
TRBV5-1 | - | CASSWGLAGGGETQYF
TRBV18 | many | CASSPTQTGTPYEQYF
TRBV25-1 | - | CASTGTAQAQYF
TRBV28 | many | CASSLPGGRRSYNEQFF
TRBV2 | many | CASRPGTGVETQYF
TRBV7-7 | - | CASSFQAGFSTDTQYF
TRBV20-1 | many | CSARGRDRAYNEQFF
TRBV28 | many | CASSFASANEQFF
TRBV7-9 | - | CASSNRDRDYNEQFF
TRBV7-9 | - | CASSAGGRGFTGELFF
TRBV28 | many | CASSLIDGPEAKNIQYF
TRBV4-1 | - | CASSPLRGTGSSYEQYF
TRBV7-2 | few | CASNFSGVGYNSPLHF
TRBV28 | many | CASSFAGADNGQFF
TRBV20-1 | - | CSARDFLAFPNTGELFF
TRBV28 | many | CASSSNSWTVNTEAFF